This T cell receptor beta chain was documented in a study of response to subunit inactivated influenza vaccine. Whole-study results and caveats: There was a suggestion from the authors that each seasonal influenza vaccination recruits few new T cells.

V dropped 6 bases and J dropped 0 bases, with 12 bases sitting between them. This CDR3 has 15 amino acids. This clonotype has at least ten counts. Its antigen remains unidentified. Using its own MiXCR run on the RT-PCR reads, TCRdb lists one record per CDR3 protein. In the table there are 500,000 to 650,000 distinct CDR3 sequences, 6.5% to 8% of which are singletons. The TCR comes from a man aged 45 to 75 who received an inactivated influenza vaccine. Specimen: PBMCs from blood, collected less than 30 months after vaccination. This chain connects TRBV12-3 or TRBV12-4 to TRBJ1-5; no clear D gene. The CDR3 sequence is CASSEQTYSNQPQHF. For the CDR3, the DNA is TGTGCCAGCAGCGAACAGACTTATAGCAATCAGCCCCAGCATTTT.